This TCR beta chain was captured in a study of cytomegalovirus exposure and HLA in healthy donors. Concerning this clone: Its matching antigen is unknown.

Study observations and caveats: Presence/absence analyses rested on an assumption that sequencing depth was roughly uniform across donors. Among TCR sequences, most were rare, though some public TCRs appeared in many donors. By a later analysis, the bulk of CMV-associated TCR beta chains appeared HLA-restricted.

The CDR3 length is 13 residues. J was trimmed by 11 bases and V by 5 bases; bases with no gene match: 11. Germline values: CDR1 SGHTA, CDR2 FQGNSA. Primers for the PCR totalled 60 Vbeta and 13 Jbeta. How the authors handled the data: In a later analysis, the count reached 80 million or so unique TCR beta chains, with 10 million to 14 million shared. Repertoires were generated with immunoSEQ multiplex PCR, while TCRdb's copy carries only in-frame clones and drops some. Clone size and V and J calls were adopted from that table, with D and trimming inferred from the DNA. The profile shows roughly 68,000 clones, 77% of them singletons.

Sequenced sample: PBMCs. The TCR sequence derives from a male donor in good health and CMV-seropositive. The chain has TRBV7-2 and TRBJ1-1, with 7 bases fitting TRBD1. The CDR3 sequence is CASSRGQSNVAFF. The CDR3 DNA reads as TGTGCCAGCAGCCGGGGACAGTCAAACGTGGCTTTCTTT.